This entry concerns a single TCR beta chain. The antigen it binds to is not known. Per-base qualities were not stored, and no clone one base away is much larger. This entry is derived from a study of blood T cell repertoires in COVID-19 (dated by TCRdb to between 2020 and 2021). About the study as a whole: Collaborator samples came from the United States, Italy and Spain and covered acute and convalescent phases of COVID-19. The material from the prospective study consisted of cDNA or gDNA derived from T cells, B-cell-depleted T cells, or PBMCs. The samples were drawn from the first 160 participants of the ongoing ImmuneRACE study and from 1,254 subjects provided by 6 global collaborators. Subjects who had been exposed to COVID-19, were actively infected with it, or had recovered from it provided the deeply sampled blood TCRbeta repertoires that made up the dataset. HLA class I and class II types, where available, came from metadata supplied by the sample provider rather than from assay-based typing. The sample metadata nearly always contained a de-identified subject ID, COVID-19 status, age in years and sex. The repertoires were made available in a free public database intended to serve as a resource for research on the immune response to SARS-CoV-2.

What the research found in general, with its limitations: Clinical and demographic metadata were provided uncurated, with the amount varying by source and participant.

TCRbeta CDR3 regions were amplified from genomic DNA using the immunoSEQ Assay, a bias-controlled multiplex PCR. The study's own analysis went as follows. Nucleated cell counts per sample were estimated from amplification of reference gene primers within the assay. To quantify the absolute abundance of each unique TCRbeta CDR3 rearrangement, sequence reads were collapsed and filtered. For each sample, productive Simpson clonality was calculated as the square root of Simpson's diversity index across productive rearrangements. TCRdb obtained this table from immuneACCESS and retained in-frame rearrangements with V and J assigned. These tables miss some clones; where compared with another copy, unresolved V genes account for less than half of the shortfall, and the remainder is unexplained. The D gene and trimming were derived from the DNA, and the V and J assignments and clone size from that table. The sample profile shows over 250,000 clones; around 90% of them were found once. The ten top clones hold 0.8% of the sample.

Cut back by 4 bases and 4 bases, the V and J ends lie 17 bases apart. CDR1 and CDR2, looked up from the germline V gene (reference sequence), are LNHDA and SQIVND. Spanning cysteine to phenylalanine, the CDR3 consists of 15 amino acids. CDR3 DNA only is kept here, 45 bases in frame from base 1. Collaborating institutions collected whole blood in K2EDTA tubes following their own protocols. Collaborator samples were shipped for TCRbeta analysis as frozen whole blood, isolated PBMCs, or DNA extracted from either sample type. What was sequenced was peripheral blood. This TCR derives from a woman in her twenties or thirties with acute or convalescent COVID-19. This chain joins TRBV19 to TRBJ2-7; TRBD1 is perhaps the D gene, given 6 matching bases. The bases read TGTGCCAGTAGTACCCGATCAGGGGTAGGGTACGAGCAGTACTTC. Its amino acids are CASSTRSGVGYEQYF. Supplemented by the reference TRBV19 and TRBJ2-7 proteins around the CDR3, the complete variable domain is DGGITQSPKYLFRKEGQNVTLSCEQNLNHDAMYWYRQDPGQGLRLIYYSQIVNDFQKGDIAEGYSVSREKKESFPLTVTSAQKNPTAFYLCASSTRSGVGYEQYFGPGTRLTVT.